The entry below describes one T cell receptor beta chain. Its antigen is unknown. Within one base of it there is no much larger clone, and no base qualities were kept. The data derive from a study of T cell repertoires in urothelial bladder cancer (dated by TCRdb to about 2019). Background for the entire study: Of the approximately 12 resected lesions, three were clinically staged as cT0, three as cTa, three as cT1 and three as cT2 or greater. TCR repertoire clonality in bladder tumors was compared with TCR repertoire clonality in benign bladder inflammation. About a dozen patients with bladder lesions undergoing transurethral resection were identified prospectively. A total of roughly 11 resected bladder lesions, made up of urothelial carcinoma (UC+) and benign (UC-) specimens, were studied.

Bladder lesion specimens were obtained at transurethral resection and were stored at -80C. From bladder specimens obtained at transurethral resection, DNA was extracted. V loses 6 bases at its end and J loses 1 base; junction bases beyond the gene matches: 8. For CDR1 and CDR2, the germline V gene lists SGHVS and FNYEAQ. The CDR3 starts with the cysteine, ends with the phenylalanine, and has 15 residues. The read is trimmed to its CDR3 DNA, 45 bases read in frame from base 1. The TCR beta chain CDR3 region was sequenced with the immunoSEQ assay. As for how the authors treated the data: T-cell fraction, clonal dominance and maximum TCR clone frequency were calculated for each specimen. The table comes from immuneACCESS by way of TCRdb, which keeps in-frame sequences with V and J called. Part of the clones is missing from these tables; in studies checked, under half for an unresolved V gene and the rest for unknown reasons. V, J and clone size are those of that table, while D and trimming were read from the DNA. For this sample there are over 10,000 clones; 60% to 75% appear just once. The ten largest clonotypes hold 7% to 9.5% of the sample.

The investigation overall reported the following: Urothelial carcinoma specimens contained fewer T cells than benign specimens, with a median of approximately 5,100 versus 26,000. A median tumor infiltrating lymphocyte percentage of roughly 1.9% was observed in carcinoma specimens, compared with less than 15% in benign specimens. In carcinoma specimens, one T-cell clone made up as much as 17% of infiltrating lymphocytes, versus 2% in benign specimens.

The sequenced sample was tumor-infiltrating cells from bladder cancer. The sequence is built from TRBV7-6 and TRBJ2-7, with TRBD2 identical over 8 junction bases. The sequence was obtained from a human donor with urothelial carcinoma. Here is the DNA: TGTGCCAGCAGTTTCTCGGGGGGGGCGTCCTACGAGCAGTACTTC. Translated, this is CASSFSGGASYEQYF.